A single sample is the source of the 19 T cell receptor beta chains below, sequenced in a study of graft-versus-host responses after intestinal transplantation. The protocol was immunoSEQ multiplex PCR, while the TCRdb copy is restricted to in-frame clones and leaves out a portion. The sample holds 12,000 or so clones, roughly 92% seen once. This sample's time point: postoperative day 105 after intestinal transplantation (dayNNNN = postoperative day). The sequencing used PBMCs, collected 105 days after intestinal transplantation. Every receptor here comes from a human patient who received an intestinal transplant, so some T cells may come from the graft donor.

The V call is TRBV7-9, the J call TRBJ1-3; D remains unclear. Germline V gene data show CDR1 as SEHNR and CDR2 as FQNEAQ (reference sequence). The CDR3 extends over 14 amino acids. V was cut by 1 base and J by 0 bases, with 4 bases left in between. CDR3 bases: TGTGCCAGCAGCTTAGGGATCTCTGGAAACACCATATATTTT. This codes for CASSLGISGNTIYF.

J is TRBJ1-3 and V is TRBV12-5; D is unresolved. The V end was cut by 8 bases, the J end by 2 bases, with 13 bases between. Germline V CDR1 and CDR2: LGHNT, FRNRAP. CDR3 size: 14 residues. CDR3 nucleotide sequence: TGTGCTAGTAGGGTAGAGGGCCCTGGAAACACCATATATTTT. This sequence encodes CASRVEGPGNTIYF.

This chain links TRBV27 with TRBJ2-1, with 7 bases identical to TRBD1. Trimming took 4 bases from V and 4 from J; bases not matched to a gene: 7. The CDR3 is 15 amino acids. Germline CDR1 MNHEY, CDR2 SMNVEV (reference sequence). CDR3 nucleotides: TGTGCCAGCAGTTCTGGGCAGGGGGATTACAATGAGCAGTTCTTC. Its protein is CASSSGQGDYNEQFF.

The chain is built from TRBV6-5 and TRBJ2-1; perhaps TRBD1 as D (5 bases). CDR1 is MNHEY and CDR2 is SVGAGI in the germline V gene. The CDR3 runs 14 residues. V dropped 7 bases and J dropped 5 bases, with 15 bases sitting between them. The CDR3 bases are TGTGCCAGCACCAACGACAGTCCTGACAATGAGCAGTTCTTC. As protein: CASTNDSPDNEQFF.

This chain links TRBV7-6 with TRBJ2-7, with 11 nucleotides matching TRBD2. This CDR3 has 15 residues. Germline CDR1 is SGHVS and CDR2 is FNYEAQ. The junction had 7 bases not matched to a gene; V was cut back by 5 bases and J by 4 bases. The CDR3 spells CASSDPGTSGYEQYF. CDR3 sequence (DNA): TGTGCCAGCAGCGACCCAGGGACTAGCGGTTACGAGCAGTACTTC. Combining the CDR3 with reference TRBV7-6 and TRBJ2-7 gives the whole variable domain GAGVSQSPRYKVTKRGQDVALRCDPISGHVSLYWYRQALGQGPEFLTYFNYEAQQDKSGLPNDRFSAERPEGSISTLTIQRTEQRDSAMYRCASSDPGTSGYEQYFGPGTRLTVT.

Here the CDR3 DNA reads TGTGCCAGCAGTTTTAGAAGAAGGGTGATAAGTAAGAAGACCCAGTACTTC. This codes for CASSFRRRVISKKTQYF. The chain uses TRBV27 and TRBJ2-5; D not resolved. Germline V lookup: CDR1 MNHEY, CDR2 SMNVEV (reference sequence). Trimming took off 3 bases at V and 6 bases at J, with 23 bases between the two ends. The CDR3 is 17 amino acids.

V gene TRBV5-6 combines with J gene TRBJ1-1; perhaps TRBD1 as D (5 bases). This CDR3 region has 14 residues. Germline CDR1 SGHDT, CDR2 YYEEEE. The V end lost 0 bases, the J end lost 3 bases, and 9 bases lay between the germline ends. CDR3 region: CASSLAGRDTEAFF. The CDR3 DNA follows: TGTGCCAGCAGCTTGGCGGGGCGTGACACTGAAGCTTTCTTT.

To note about this clone: In the same sample, other DNA sequences code for this CDR3. The chain couples TRBV21-1 to TRBJ2-5. TRBV21-1 is a recognized pseudogene. The CDR3 sequence is 17 residues long. In DNA form, the CDR3 reads TGTGCCAGCAGCAAAGCGTACAAGCCAGGCGGTCAAGAGACCCAGTACTTC. Encoded protein: CASSKAYKPGGQETQYF.

The CDR3 nucleotides read TGTGCCAGCAGCCCCCATCCCGGCAATGAGCAGTTCTTC. Translated: CASSPHPGNEQFF. The V gene is TRBV7-6, the J gene TRBJ2-1; D is unresolved. The CDR3 extends over 13 amino acids. The V end was cut by 5 bases, the J end by 6 bases, with 11 bases between. Germline-derived CDR1 and CDR2 are SGHVS and FNYEAQ. The whole variable domain, filled in from reference TRBV7-6 and TRBJ2-1, reads GAGVSQSPRYKVTKRGQDVALRCDPISGHVSLYWYRQALGQGPEFLTYFNYEAQQDKSGLPNDRFSAERPEGSISTLTIQRTEQRDSAMYRCASSPHPGNEQFFGPGTRLTVL.

This chain connects TRBV27 to TRBJ2-7; perhaps TRBD1 as D (6 bases). This CDR3 is built from 15 residues. CDR1 is MNHEY, CDR2 SMNVEV, per germline (reference sequence). Trimming stripped 5 bases from V and 4 bases from J, with 18 bases between. This CDR3 reads CASSKGEIPGYEQYF. CDR3 nucleotides: TGTGCCAGCAGTAAGGGGGAGATCCCCGGATACGAGCAGTACTTC.

The chain couples TRBV15 to TRBJ1-2, with TRBD1 matching over 11 bases. The CDR3 spans 15 residues. Germline V gives CDR1 LNHNV, CDR2 YYDKDF (reference sequence). After removal of 0 bases from V and 6 bases from J, the junction contained 3 bases not matched to a gene. The CDR3 nucleotides are TGTGCCACCAGCAGAGACCGGACAGGGGGCCATGGCTACACCTTC. Amino acids: CATSRDRTGGHGYTF.

J is TRBJ2-2 and V is TRBV7-3; 8 bases are a match to TRBD1. This CDR3 comprises 16 residues. The V and J ends lost 6 bases and 1 base, in that order; junction bases with no gene match: 7. The germline V gene has CDR1 SGHTA and CDR2 FQGTGA. The CDR3 loop reads CASRFYGQGNTGELFF. The CDR3 DNA sequence: TGTGCCAGCAGATTTTACGGACAGGGGAACACCGGGGAGCTGTTTTTT.

The chain combines TRBV7-2 with TRBJ1-5; D might be TRBD1 (5 bases). The ends were cut back, 1 base at V and 1 base at J, with 11 bases in the middle. There are 16 residues in the CDR3. Germline-derived CDR1 and CDR2 are SGHTA and FQGNSA. The CDR3 protein is CASSLVGGRSNQPQHF. The CDR3 DNA reads as TGTGCCAGCAGCTTAGTGGGGGGGAGAAGCAATCAGCCCCAGCATTTT.

V gene TRBV6-5 combines with J gene TRBJ2-1; the D gene is possibly TRBD2 (6 bases). Trimming pared 5 bases from V and 1 base from J, leaving 12 bases between. CDR1 and CDR2 (germline): MNHEY, SVGAGI. CDR3 length: 15 residues. DNA of the CDR3: TGTGCCAGCAGTCCCCCCGGGAGATCCTACAATGAGCAGTTCTTC. It specifies CASSPPGRSYNEQFF.

The chain uses TRBV5-1 and TRBJ2-5; 9 bases are shared with TRBD2. The CDR3 sequence is 15 residues long. Germline values: CDR1 SGHRS, CDR2 YFSETQ. V was clipped by 3 bases and J by 4 bases; unmatched bases: 7. Here the CDR3 reads CASSSGELAGETQYF. CDR3 sequence (DNA): TGCGCCAGCAGCTCTGGGGAACTAGCGGGAGAGACCCAGTACTTC.

The count of this clone is one. The J gene is TRBJ2-1, the V gene TRBV6-5; no reliable D call. The V end was cut by 0 bases, the J end by 5 bases, with 5 bases between. The CDR3 length is 13 residues. Germline-derived CDR1 and CDR2 are MNHEY and SVGAGI. The CDR3 region is CASSYSENNEQFF. The CDR3 DNA reads as TGTGCCAGCAGTTACTCGGAAAACAATGAGCAGTTCTTC.

V is TRBV2 and J is TRBJ1-5, with 9 nucleotides matching TRBD1. Germline CDR1 and CDR2: SNHLY and FYNNEI. The CDR3 length is 14 residues. Losses at the gene ends were 6 bases for V and 4 bases for J; bases not matched to a gene: 4. The CDR3 nucleotides are TGTGCCAGCAGGGACAGGGGATGGAATCAGCCCCAGCATTTT. Protein product: CASRDRGWNQPQHF.

The chain employs TRBV7-6 and TRBJ2-5, with D maybe TRBD1 (6 bases). The ends were cut back, 1 base at V and 2 bases at J, with 17 bases in the middle. The CDR3 covers 17 residues. Germline V CDR1 and CDR2: SGHVS, FNYEAQ. This chain's CDR3 is CASSLEVTGFQQETQYF. CDR3 bases: TGTGCCAGCAGCTTAGAGGTGACAGGATTTCAGCAAGAGACCCAGTACTTC.

J is TRBJ1-5 and V is TRBV5-1; TRBD1 matches at 7 bases. Germline V CDR1 and CDR2: SGHRS, YFSETQ. With 4 bases clipped from V and 1 base from J, the junction kept 5 bases outside the gene matches. There are 15 residues in the CDR3. This CDR3 reads CASSPETGSNQPQHF. The DNA of the CDR3 is TGCGCCAGCAGCCCGGAGACAGGGAGCAATCAGCCCCAGCATTTT.